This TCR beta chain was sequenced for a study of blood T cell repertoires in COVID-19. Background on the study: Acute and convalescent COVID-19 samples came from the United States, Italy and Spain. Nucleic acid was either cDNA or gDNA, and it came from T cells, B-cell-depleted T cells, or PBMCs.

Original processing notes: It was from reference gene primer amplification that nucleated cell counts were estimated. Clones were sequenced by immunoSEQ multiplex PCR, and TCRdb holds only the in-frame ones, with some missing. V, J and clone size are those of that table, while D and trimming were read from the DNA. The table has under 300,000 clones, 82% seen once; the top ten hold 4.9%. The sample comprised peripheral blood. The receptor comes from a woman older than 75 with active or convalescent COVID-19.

This CDR3 reads CASSTPGGNYEQYF. The CDR3 DNA is TGTGCCAGCTCAACTCCGGGAGGGAACTACGAGCAGTACTTC. The V and J genes are TRBV18 and TRBJ2-7; 8 nucleotides line up with TRBD2. The CDR3 is made up of 14 amino acids. After removal of 5 bases from V and 3 bases from J, the junction contained 6 bases not matched to a gene. Germline CDR1 is KGHSH and CDR2 is LQKENI.